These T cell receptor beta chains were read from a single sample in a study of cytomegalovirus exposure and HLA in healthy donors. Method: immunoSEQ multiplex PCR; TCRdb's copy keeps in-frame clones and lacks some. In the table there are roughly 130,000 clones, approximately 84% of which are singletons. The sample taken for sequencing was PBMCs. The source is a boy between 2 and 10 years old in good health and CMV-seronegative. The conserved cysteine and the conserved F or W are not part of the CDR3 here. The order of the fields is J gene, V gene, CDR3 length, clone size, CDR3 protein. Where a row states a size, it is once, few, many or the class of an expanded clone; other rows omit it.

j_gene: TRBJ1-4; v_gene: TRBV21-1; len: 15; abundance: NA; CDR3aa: ASSKEARDRPNEKLF
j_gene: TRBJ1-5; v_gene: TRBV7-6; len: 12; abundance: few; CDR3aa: ASSFEGDGQPQH
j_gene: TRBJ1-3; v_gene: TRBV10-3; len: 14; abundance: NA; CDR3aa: AISTPAGFSGNTIY
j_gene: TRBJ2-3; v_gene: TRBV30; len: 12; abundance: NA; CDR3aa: AWVLAGPGGTQY
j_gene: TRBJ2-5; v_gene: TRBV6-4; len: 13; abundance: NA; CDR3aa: ASSMSGGGQETQY
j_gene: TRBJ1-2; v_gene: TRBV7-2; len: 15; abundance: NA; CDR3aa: ASSKTNRDRGEGGYT
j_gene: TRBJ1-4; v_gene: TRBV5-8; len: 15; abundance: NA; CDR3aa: ASSRPLGQGPGEKLF
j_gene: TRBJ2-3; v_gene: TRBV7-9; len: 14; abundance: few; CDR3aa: SSAGEGGWGTDTQY
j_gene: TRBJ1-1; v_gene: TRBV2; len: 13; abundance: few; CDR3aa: ASSEYGQGTTEAF
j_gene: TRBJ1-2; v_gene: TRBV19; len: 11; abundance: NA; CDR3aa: ASTFRRGRGYT
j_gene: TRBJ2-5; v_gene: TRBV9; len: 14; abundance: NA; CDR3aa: ASSVAPGQSQETQY
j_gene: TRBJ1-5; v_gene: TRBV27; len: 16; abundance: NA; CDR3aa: ASSLSPPVAYSNQPQH
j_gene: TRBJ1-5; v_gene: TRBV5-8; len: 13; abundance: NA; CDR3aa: ASSLEGQSNQPQH
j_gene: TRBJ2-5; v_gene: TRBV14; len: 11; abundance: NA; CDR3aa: ASSHWAAETQY
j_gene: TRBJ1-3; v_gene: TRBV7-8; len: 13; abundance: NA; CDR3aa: ASSPLSAPSNTIY
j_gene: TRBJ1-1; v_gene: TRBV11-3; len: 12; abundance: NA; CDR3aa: ASSLGGENTEAF
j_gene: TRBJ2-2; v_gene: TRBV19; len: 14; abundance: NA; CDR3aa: ASSTLAGGPTGELF
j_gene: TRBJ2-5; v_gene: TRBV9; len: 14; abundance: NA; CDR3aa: ASSTPVGGTQETQY
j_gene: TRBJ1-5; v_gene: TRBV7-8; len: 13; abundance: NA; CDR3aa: ASSYAGAGNQPQH
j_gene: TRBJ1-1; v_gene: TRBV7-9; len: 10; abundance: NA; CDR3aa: ASSLQGAEAF
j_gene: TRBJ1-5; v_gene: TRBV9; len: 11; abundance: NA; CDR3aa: ASSYGRGQPQH
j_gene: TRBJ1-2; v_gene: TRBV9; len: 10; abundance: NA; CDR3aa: ASSGEGYGYT
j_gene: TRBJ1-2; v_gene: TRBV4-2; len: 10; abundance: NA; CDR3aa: ASSQQGHGYT
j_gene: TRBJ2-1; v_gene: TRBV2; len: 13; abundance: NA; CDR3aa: ASRGADSSYNEQF
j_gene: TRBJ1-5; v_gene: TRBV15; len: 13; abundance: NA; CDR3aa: ATSRGQVSNQPQH
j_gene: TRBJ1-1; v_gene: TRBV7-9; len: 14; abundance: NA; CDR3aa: ASSPHPVGADTEAF
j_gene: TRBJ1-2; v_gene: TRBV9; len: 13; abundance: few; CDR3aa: ASSETGTLNYGYT
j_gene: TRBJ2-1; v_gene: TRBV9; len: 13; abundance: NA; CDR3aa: ASSPGGANYNEQF
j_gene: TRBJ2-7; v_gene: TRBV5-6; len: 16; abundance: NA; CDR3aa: ASRPRGLINLAIYEQY
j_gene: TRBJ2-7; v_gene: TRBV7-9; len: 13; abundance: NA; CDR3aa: ASSLSTGLQNEQY
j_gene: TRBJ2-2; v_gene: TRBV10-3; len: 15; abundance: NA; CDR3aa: AISESDQGGNTGELF
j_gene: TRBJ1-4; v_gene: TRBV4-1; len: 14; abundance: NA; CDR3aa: ASSQDKGTGSEKLF
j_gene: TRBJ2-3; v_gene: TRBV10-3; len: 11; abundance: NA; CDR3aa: AISGQATDTQY
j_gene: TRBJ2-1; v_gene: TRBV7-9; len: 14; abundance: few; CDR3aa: ASFVWAGGGGSEQF
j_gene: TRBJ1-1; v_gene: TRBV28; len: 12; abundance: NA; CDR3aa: ASSLAGKGTEAF
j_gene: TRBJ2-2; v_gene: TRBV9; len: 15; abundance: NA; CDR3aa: ASSPTPGTLNTGELF
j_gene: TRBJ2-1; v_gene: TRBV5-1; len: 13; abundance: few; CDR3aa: ASSSGLAGSDEQF
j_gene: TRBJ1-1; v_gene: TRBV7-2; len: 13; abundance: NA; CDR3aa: ASSWVMGQGAEAF
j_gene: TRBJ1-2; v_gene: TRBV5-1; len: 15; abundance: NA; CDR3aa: ASSSSAGGSTNYGYT
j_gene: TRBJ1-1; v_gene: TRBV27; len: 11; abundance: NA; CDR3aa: ASSLGRGTEAF